Below, 31 T cell receptor beta chains from the same sample are listed, as sequenced in a study of T cell clones after liver transplantation. Profiled with immunoSEQ multiplex PCR; TCRdb holds only in-frame clones, not every one. The table shows more than 10,000 clones, with nearly 75% occurring only once. The sample in question was CD8+ T cells from blood, obtained at the 22-month timepoint. These receptors all come from a human patient who received a liver transplant. Some T cells may have come from the graft donor.

The V call is TRBV19, the J call TRBJ1-5; D possibly corresponds to TRBD1 (6 bases). Germline V gene sequence: CDR1 LNHDA, CDR2 SQIVND (reference sequence). The V gene lost 5 bases and the J gene lost 7 bases, with 15 bases spanning the gap. The CDR3 length is 14 residues. As DNA, the CDR3 is TGTGCCAGTAGTCCGAGACAGGAGCCCCAGCCCCAGCATTTT. Translating gives CASSPRQEPQPQHF.

The genes are TRBV7-3 and TRBJ2-5; 11 bases map to TRBD2. The J segment lost 4 bases and the V segment lost 2 bases, leaving 3 bases of the junction unmatched. Germline V gives CDR1 SGHTA, CDR2 FQGTGA. This CDR3 spans 15 amino acids. DNA for the CDR3: TGTGCCAGCAGCTTAGTAGCGGGGGGGCGAGAGACCCAGTACTTC. Translating gives CASSLVAGGRETQYF. Full variable domain (missing parts from reference TRBV7-3 and TRBJ2-5): GAGVSQTPSNKVTEKGKYVELRCDPISGHTALYWYRQSLGQGPEFLIYFQGTGAADDSGLPNDRFFAVRPEGSVSTLKIQRTERGDSAVYLCASSLVAGGRETQYFGPGTRLLVL.

This clone appeared a few times. This sequence joins TRBV7-9 and TRBJ1-1, with a possible D match to TRBD1 (6 bases). The CDR3 sequence is 12 residues long. The germline V and J ends were trimmed by 7 bases and 4 bases, with 10 bases remaining between them. Germline CDR1 is SEHNR and CDR2 is FQNEAQ (reference sequence). The DNA of the CDR3 is TGTGCCAGCAACCTAGGGGGCACTGAAGCTTTCTTT. Translated, it gives CASNLGGTEAFF.

This clone was seen only once. The V call is TRBV19, the J call TRBJ2-5; perhaps TRBD2 as D (5 bases). V was cut by 5 bases and J by 0 bases, with 19 bases left in between. The germline V gene encodes CDR1 LNHDA and CDR2 SQIVND (reference sequence). This CDR3 contains 17 residues. This CDR3 is CASSPHGGRGYQETQYF. In DNA, the CDR3 is TGTGCCAGTAGTCCCCATGGAGGCCGGGGTTACCAAGAGACCCAGTACTTC.

The V call is TRBV6-6, the J call TRBJ1-1, with D hard to call. The CDR3 has 13 residues. Deletions cut 2 bases from V and 0 bases from J, with 4 bases between. CDR1 is MNHNY and CDR2 is SVGAGI in the germline V gene (reference sequence). The CDR3 DNA sequence: TGTGCCAGCAGTTACCAGCTGAACACTGAAGCTTTCTTT. It translates to CASSYQLNTEAFF.

This chain connects TRBV11-2 to TRBJ2-5; no clear D gene. The CDR3 has 14 residues. Trimming cost V 5 bases and J 1 base, with 11 bases left between them. Germline-derived CDR1 and CDR2 are SGHAT and FQNNGV. The CDR3 here is CASSLTAGQETQYF. CDR3 DNA: TGTGCCAGCAGCCTAACTGCCGGCCAAGAGACCCAGTACTTC.

This clone has a single count. V gene TRBV5-1 combines with J gene TRBJ2-7; 10 bases are shared with TRBD1. The germline V gene has CDR1 SGHRS and CDR2 YFSETQ. The CDR3 extends over 15 amino acids. After removal of 1 base from V and 5 bases from J, the junction contained 6 bases not matched to a gene. CDR3 residues: CASSLFVTGGDEQYF. CDR3 DNA sequence: TGCGCCAGCAGCTTGTTTGTGACAGGGGGCGACGAGCAGTACTTC.

This chain connects TRBV7-7 to TRBJ2-6; D gene uncertain. Between the trimmed V and J ends, which lost 5 bases and 5 bases, there was a span of 25 bases. The CDR3 is made up of 19 amino acids. The germline V gene encodes CDR1 SSHAT and CDR2 FNYEAQ (reference sequence). CDR3 sequence: CASSTTHKCHKSRANVLTF. DNA for the CDR3: TGTGCCAGCAGCACAACACATAAGTGCCACAAAAGTCGGGCCAACGTCCTGACTTTC.

This chain's CDR3 is CATLGVREGEETQYF. The CDR3 region has the DNA TGTGCCACCCTAGGGGTCAGGGAGGGGGAGGAGACCCAGTACTTC. The rearrangement links TRBV6-5 to TRBJ2-5, with D perhaps matching TRBD2 (7 bases). CDR3 length: 15 residues. Germline assignment: CDR1 MNHEY and CDR2 SVGAGI. Trimming took 10 bases from V and 5 from J, leaving 23 bases between them.

This rearrangement joins TRBV27 to TRBJ2-7; D is unresolved. V lost 2 bases and J 3 bases, leaving 11 bases between the germline ends. Germline assignment: CDR1 MNHEY and CDR2 SMNVEV (reference sequence). The CDR3 runs 14 residues. For the CDR3, the DNA is TGTGCCAGCAGTTTAGGGCAGACTTACTACGAGCAGTACTTC. This sequence encodes CASSLGQTYYEQYF.

The rearrangement links TRBV5-4 to TRBJ2-2; 8 bases line up with TRBD2. The CDR3 runs 18 residues. With 0 bases clipped from V and 3 bases from J, the junction kept 10 bases outside the gene matches. Germline loops: CDR1 SGHNT, CDR2 YYREEE (reference sequence). CDR3 loop: CASSLVGYPAGDTGELFF. CDR3 nucleotides: TGTGCCAGCAGCTTGGTTGGTTATCCAGCGGGGGACACCGGGGAGCTGTTTTTT.

This clone has a single count. V gene TRBV11-2 combines with J gene TRBJ2-5; perhaps TRBD2 as D (5 bases). Trimming shortened V by 3 bases and J by 5 bases, and 13 bases separated the two germline ends. Germline CDR1 SGHAT, CDR2 FQNNGV. The CDR3 consists of 14 residues. The CDR3 loop reads CASSFPEGLETQYF. CDR3 nucleotide sequence: TGTGCCAGCAGCTTCCCCGAGGGTCTGGAGACCCAGTACTTC.

The chain combines TRBV19 with TRBJ1-2, with a tentative D call TRBD1 (5 bases). Germline CDR1 LNHDA, CDR2 SQIVND (reference sequence). The V and J ends lost 6 bases and 5 bases respectively, with 13 bases between them. The CDR3 length is 13 residues. The CDR3 is CASSHAQGYGYTF. The CDR3 DNA reads TGTGCCAGTAGCCATGCGCAGGGTTATGGCTACACCTTC.

The chain joins TRBV6-6 to TRBJ2-7, with D hard to call. V gave up 5 bases and J gave up 5 bases, with 13 bases separating them. The CDR3 length is 13 residues. CDR1 and CDR2 (germline): MNHNY, SVGAGI (reference sequence). CDR3 DNA: TGTGCCAGCAGTCCGGAAGGGTCGAACGAGCAGTACTTC. It is translated as CASSPEGSNEQYF.

The rearrangement joins TRBV6-1 to TRBJ2-1; the D is unclear. The CDR3 contains 15 residues. Germline V gives CDR1 MNHNS, CDR2 SASEGT. V was cut by 3 bases and J by 0 bases, with 9 bases left in between. CDR3 in amino acids: CASSDLVGSYNEQFF. Here the CDR3 DNA reads TGTGCCAGCAGTGATTTAGTGGGCTCCTACAATGAGCAGTTCTTC.

This clone was observed once. V and J are TRBV7-3 and TRBJ2-1; no definite D call. Germline CDR1 and CDR2: SGHTA and FQGTGA. The CDR3 is 14 residues long. V was pared by 1 base and J by 10 bases, with 14 bases between. In nucleotides, the CDR3 is TGTGCCAGCAGCTTAATAGGCCCCAATGAGGAGCAGTTCTTC. Protein: CASSLIGPNEEQFF.

The chain combines TRBV7-6 with TRBJ2-1, with 8 bases lining up with TRBD2. V shed 3 bases and J 15 bases; nucleotides not matched to a gene: 7. Germline CDR1 is SGHVS and CDR2 is FNYEAQ. The CDR3 has 12 amino acids. Written as DNA, the CDR3 is TGTGCCAGCAGCTTCGGACTAGCCGGGCTGTTCTTC. Amino acids: CASSFGLAGLFF.

This clone has a handful of counts. The genes are TRBV4-3 and TRBJ2-7; 15 bases agree with TRBD2. V was clipped by 0 bases and J by 5 bases; unmatched bases: 8. Germline V gene sequence: CDR1 LGHNA, CDR2 YSLEER. This CDR3 is built from 18 residues. CDR3 sequence: CASSQEGLAGGGLDEQYF. CDR3 in DNA: TGCGCCAGCAGCCAAGAAGGACTAGCGGGGGGGGGTCTCGACGAGCAGTACTTC.

The CDR3 DNA sequence: TGCGCCAGCAGTCAATCCTGCACGAATGGCTACACCTTC. It codes for CASSQSCTNGYTF. The V and J genes are TRBV23-1 and TRBJ1-2, with D unclear. TRBV23-1 is identified as an open reading frame with a role that is uncertain. V gave up 0 bases and J gave up 6 bases, with 8 bases separating them. The CDR3 totals 13 residues.

This clone was recorded a few times. The chain combines TRBV5-6 with TRBJ2-1, with a possible D match to TRBD1 (6 bases). V gave up 4 bases and J gave up 8 bases, with 16 bases separating them. The CDR3 has 14 amino acids. Germline lookup yields CDR1 SGHDT and CDR2 YYEEEE. The DNA for the CDR3 is TGTGCCAGCAGCCCCTTGACAGGCGACCATGAGCAGTTCTTC. Translation gives CASSPLTGDHEQFF.

This clone was counted only a few times. The J gene is TRBJ2-1, the V gene TRBV30; D uncertain. V was trimmed by 4 bases and J by 1 base, leaving 14 bases between them. Germline V gene data show CDR1 as GTSNPN and CDR2 as SVGIG (reference sequence). This CDR3 has 15 residues. The CDR3 protein is CAWTLAATSYNEQFF. The CDR3 nucleotides are TGTGCCTGGACCTTAGCAGCCACTTCCTACAATGAGCAGTTCTTC.

The chain recombines TRBV25-1 with TRBJ1-5; D is undetermined. CDR1 is MGHDK and CDR2 is SYGVNS in the germline V gene. The CDR3 contains 15 residues. Trimming stripped 3 bases from V and 4 bases from J, with 13 bases between. The CDR3 reads CASSEERVGNQPQHF. CDR3 DNA: TGTGCCAGCAGTGAGGAAAGGGTTGGGAATCAGCCCCAGCATTTT. Complete variable domain (other parts from reference TRBV25-1 and TRBJ1-5): EADIYQTPRYLVIGTGKKITLECSQTMGHDKMYWYQQDPGMELHLIHYSYGVNSTEKGDLSSESTVSRIRTEHFPLTLESARPSHTSQYLCASSEERVGNQPQHFGDGTRLSIL.

The genes are TRBV29-1 and TRBJ1-2, with D tentatively TRBD1 (5 bases). The V gene lost 0 bases and the J gene lost 8 bases, with 16 bases spanning the gap. The CDR3 loop spans 14 amino acids. Germline V gives CDR1 SQVTM, CDR2 ANQGSEA. In nucleotides, the CDR3 is TGCAGCGTTGAAGATAGCCGGGGCCCGGGGGGCTACACCTTC. Translation: CSVEDSRGPGGYTF.

V is TRBV12-5 and J is TRBJ2-7, with D tentatively TRBD2 (5 bases). The CDR3 loop spans 13 amino acids. Per the germline V gene, CDR1 is LGHNT and CDR2 is FRNRAP. The ends were cut back, 5 bases at V and 6 bases at J, with 14 bases in the middle. The CDR3: CASGPFLRGEQYF. In nucleotides, the CDR3 is TGTGCTAGTGGTCCTTTCCTTCGGGGCGAGCAGTACTTC.

The J gene is TRBJ2-1, the V gene TRBV4-3; D tentatively reads TRBD1 or TRBD2 (6 bases each). Germline V lookup: CDR1 LGHNA, CDR2 YSLEER. V was pared by 0 bases and J by 3 bases, with 15 bases between. The CDR3 consists of 17 residues. The CDR3 loop reads CASSQDFIGGNYNEQFF. Written as DNA, the CDR3 is TGCGCCAGCAGCCAAGATTTTATAGGGGGGAACTACAATGAGCAGTTCTTC.

The gene calls are TRBV29-1 and TRBJ2-7; D gene uncertain. The V gene's germline CDR1 is SQVTM and CDR2 ANQGSEA. The CDR3 sequence is 12 residues long. V was cut by 2 bases and J by 4 bases, with 9 bases left in between. The CDR3 bases are TGCAGCGTTGAATCGACGGATTACGAGCAGTACTTC. Translating gives CSVESTDYEQYF.

This clone was found a few times. The chain recombines TRBV14 with TRBJ1-2; no firm D call. The V and J ends lost 5 bases and 5 bases respectively, with 12 bases between them. Germline CDR1 and CDR2: SGHDN and FVKESK. The CDR3 spans 13 residues. The DNA of the CDR3 is TGTGCCAGCAGCATCTCGCCGAGGTATGGCTACACCTTC. Protein product: CASSISPRYGYTF.

This clone occurred a few times. The chain uses TRBV7-3 and TRBJ2-1; 7 positions agree with TRBD1. Germline loops: CDR1 SGHTA, CDR2 FQGTGA. This CDR3 has 13 amino acids. J lost 9 bases, V lost 2 bases, and 4 bases had no gene match. CDR3 in amino acids: CASSLDRAAEQFF. DNA of the CDR3: TGTGCCAGCAGCTTAGACAGGGCGGCTGAGCAGTTCTTC.

The CDR3 DNA reads as TGTGCCAGCAGGCGGCAACTTGAAGCAGATACGCAGTATTTT. Its translation is CASRRQLEADTQYF. The rearrangement joins TRBV2 to TRBJ2-3; D call uncertain. The CDR3 is made up of 14 amino acids. The germline gives CDR1 SNHLY, CDR2 FYNNEI. Trimming left V 6 bases short and J 4 bases short, with 14 bases between.

The chain carries TRBV27 and TRBJ1-2; 11 bases are shared with TRBD1. V lost 3 bases and J lost 6; bases outside the gene matches: 3. CDR3 length equals 14 residues. The germline V gene has CDR1 MNHEY and CDR2 SMNVEV (reference sequence). CDR3 in amino acids: CASSFGTGGNGYTF. The CDR3 DNA is TGTGCCAGCAGTTTCGGGACAGGGGGAAATGGCTACACCTTC.

The chain combines TRBV9 with TRBJ2-2, with D possibly matching TRBD2 (6 bases). With 4 bases removed from V and 4 bases from J, the gap between germline ends came to 8 bases. The CDR3 has 13 amino acids. Germline V lookup: CDR1 SGDLS, CDR2 YYNGEE. In DNA form, the CDR3 reads TGTGCCAGCAGCATGGGGGGCACCGGGGAGCTGTTTTTT. Translation gives CASSMGGTGELFF. Based on the CDR3 plus reference TRBV9 and TRBJ2-2, the full variable domain is DSGVTQTPKHLITATGQRVTLRCSPRSGDLSVYWYQQSLDQGLQFLIQYYNGEERAKGNILERFSAQQFPDLHSELNLSSLELGDSALYFCASSMGGTGELFFGEGSRLTVL.